The 8 T cell receptor beta chains below were found in one sample sequenced in a study of T-cell reconstitution after alpha-beta-depleted transplantation in children. Using unique molecular identifiers, the investigators prepared the TCRbeta library. Via MiXCR, TCRdb re-called the PCR reads, giving one row per CDR3 protein. This sample has hundreds of thousands of distinct CDR3 sequences, with roughly 15% found just once. The sample was PBMCs from the stem cell graft donor, taken from the stem cell graft. The receptors here all came from a human donor who donated a stem cell graft to a child with acute myeloid leukemia.

This clonotype has at least ten counts. The chain has TRBV7-2 and TRBJ2-7; D is ambiguous. Trimming removed 1 base from V and 7 bases from J, with 17 bases in between. There are 15 residues in the CDR3. Germline V gene lookup returns CDR1 SGHTA and CDR2 FQGNSA. For the CDR3, the DNA is TGTGCCAGCAGCTTAGAGACGGGCGCCACGAGGGAGCAGTACTTC. Protein sequence: CASSLETGATREQYF.

The table lists this clonotype with many counts. This rearrangement joins TRBV29-1 to TRBJ1-1; no clear D gene. The CDR3 loop spans 15 amino acids. The V end lost 2 bases, the J end lost 1 base, and 14 bases lay between the germline ends. The germline gives CDR1 SQVTM, CDR2 ANQGSEA. For the CDR3, the DNA is TGCAGCGTTGAATTTGTTCGGGCGAGGAACACTGAAGCTTTCTTT. Its protein is CSVEFVRARNTEAFF.

This clonotype appeared once. A junction boundary mismatches the germline segment, possibly from a read error. V gene TRBV5-1 combines with J gene TRBJ1-5; 10 positions agree with TRBD1. Germline V CDR1 and CDR2: SGHRS, YFSETQ. The CDR3 loop spans 14 amino acids. The CDR3 DNA sequence: TGCGCCAGCAGCATGACAGGGGGCAACCAGCCCCAGCATTTT. It encodes CASSMTGGNQPQHF.

The J gene is TRBJ1-5, the V gene TRBV12-3 or TRBV12-4; D might be TRBD1 (5 bases). The CDR3 has 16 residues. The V end lost 4 bases, the J end lost 2 bases, and 15 bases lay between the germline ends. The CDR3 coding sequence is TGTGCCAGCAGTTCACCGGTTAGGGGTGGCAATCAGCCCCAGCATTTT. It yields the protein CASSSPVRGGNQPQHF.

Many counts were recorded for this clonotype. CDR3 residues: CASSSDGHPNYGYTF. CDR3 nucleotide sequence: TGTGCCAGCAGTTCTGACGGCCACCCTAACTATGGCTACACCTTC. The chain recombines TRBV7-2 with TRBJ1-2, with D uncertain. Trimming took 6 bases from V and 0 from J, leaving 14 bases between them. Looked up from germline, CDR1 is SGHTA and CDR2 is FQGNSA. The CDR3 extends over 15 amino acids.

The chain carries TRBV15 and TRBJ1-1; D is unclear. Trimming pared 3 bases from V and 3 bases from J, leaving 14 bases between. The CDR3 has 15 residues. Germline lookup yields CDR1 LNHNV and CDR2 YYDKDF (reference sequence). CDR3 loop: CATSRDLRDYTEAFF. Written as DNA, the CDR3 is TGTGCCACCAGCAGGGACTTAAGGGATTACACTGAAGCTTTCTTT.

V is TRBV6-2 or TRBV6-3 and J is TRBJ1-2, with 7 bases that match TRBD1. V shed 6 bases, J shed 1 base, and the junction held 5 bases outside the gene matches. The V gene's germline CDR1 is MNHEY and CDR2 SVGEGT. The CDR3 covers 14 residues. The CDR3 DNA reads as TGTGCCAGCAGACCGACAGGGATTAACTATGGCTACACCTTC. It translates to CASRPTGINYGYTF.

This clonotype has at least ten counts. The gene calls are TRBV6-5 and TRBJ2-3; 7 nucleotides agree with TRBD2. This CDR3 contains 16 residues. The germline gives CDR1 MNHEY, CDR2 SVGAGI. V was pared by 2 bases and J by 0 bases, with 5 bases of the junction left unmatched. CDR3 bases: TGTGCCAGCAGTTACGCGACTAGCCGTAGCACAGATACGCAGTATTTT. This gives the protein CASSYATSRSTDTQYF.